These 25 T cell receptor beta chains were all obtained from the same sample, sequenced in a study of T cell responses to AZD1222 COVID-19 vaccine. Method: immunoSEQ multiplex PCR; TCRdb's copy keeps in-frame clones and lacks some. The profile shows approximately 160,000 clones, 87% of them singletons. Material: peripheral blood, obtained on day 0 of AZD1222 vaccination. The receptor source for this set is an adult in good health.

The V call is TRBV27, the J call TRBJ1-2; 8 bases agree with TRBD1. CDR1 is MNHEY and CDR2 is SMNVEV in the germline V gene (reference sequence). The CDR3 spans 13 residues. Unmatched junction bases numbered 7, after V lost 5 bases and J lost 8 bases. The CDR3 sequence is CASSHQGAQGYTF. Written as DNA, the CDR3 is TGTGCCAGCAGTCATCAGGGGGCGCAAGGCTACACCTTC.

This rearrangement joins TRBV28 to TRBJ2-3; 7 nucleotides agree with TRBD2. The CDR3 covers 14 residues. Unmatched junction bases numbered 8, after V lost 11 bases and J lost 0 bases. The germline CDR1 and CDR2 sequences are MDHEN and SYDVKM. The CDR3 protein is CAAGRGGSTDTQYF. CDR3 DNA: TGTGCCGCAGGGAGGGGCGGGAGCACAGATACGCAGTATTTT.

V and J are TRBV9 and TRBJ1-3; D call uncertain. The CDR3 extends over 17 amino acids. Trimming removed 3 bases at V and 0 bases at J, with 16 bases between. Germline CDR1 reads SGDLS; CDR2 reads YYNGEE. The CDR3 protein is CASSARPDHSSGNTIYF. In DNA form, the CDR3 reads TGTGCCAGCAGCGCGCGGCCCGACCACAGCTCTGGAAACACCATATATTTT. The full variable domain, rest sourced from reference TRBV9 and TRBJ1-3, is DSGVTQTPKHLITATGQRVTLRCSPRSGDLSVYWYQQSLDQGLQFLIQYYNGEERAKGNILERFSAQQFPDLHSELNLSSLELGDSALYFCASSARPDHSSGNTIYFGEGSWLTVV.

J is TRBJ2-3 and V is TRBV15, with D possibly TRBD2 on 6 matching bases. Trimming shortened V by 3 bases and J by 9 bases, and 10 bases separated the two germline ends. The CDR3 sequence is 12 residues long. Germline loops: CDR1 LNHNV, CDR2 YYDKDF (reference sequence). CDR3 loop: CATSRVRETQYF. The CDR3, as DNA: TGTGCCACCAGCAGGGTCCGGGAGACGCAGTATTTT.

The genes are TRBV19 and TRBJ2-5; perhaps TRBD2 as D (5 bases). With 6 bases removed from V and 4 bases from J, the gap between germline ends came to 12 bases. CDR1 is LNHDA, CDR2 SQIVND, per germline (reference sequence). The CDR3 contains 13 residues. The CDR3 reads CASRVDGGETQYF. CDR3 nucleotides: TGTGCCAGTAGGGTCGATGGAGGAGAGACCCAGTACTTC.

V and J are TRBV4-1 and TRBJ1-6; D is undetermined. Trimming took off 0 bases at V and 8 bases at J, with 8 bases between the two ends. CDR3 length equals 14 residues. Germline lookup yields CDR1 MGHRA and CDR2 YSYEKL. This CDR3 reads CASSQEGRDSPLHF. The DNA of the CDR3 is TGCGCCAGCAGCCAAGAGGGAAGGGATTCACCCCTCCACTTT.

V is TRBV3-1 (or the pseudogene TRBV3-2) and J is TRBJ2-7; 11 bases align to TRBD2. Losses at the gene ends were 2 bases for V and 7 bases for J; bases not matched to a gene: 7. Germline assignment: CDR1 LGHDT and CDR2 YNNKEL (reference sequence). The CDR3 extends over 15 amino acids. CDR3 DNA sequence: TGTGCCAGCAGCCAATCCGGGACTAGCGGAAAGGAGCAGTACTTC. This encodes CASSQSGTSGKEQYF.

J is TRBJ1-2 and V is TRBV30; the match to TRBD1 covers 8 bases. After removal of 2 bases from V and 4 bases from J, the junction contained 9 bases not matched to a gene. The CDR3 spans 15 residues. Germline loops: CDR1 GTSNPN, CDR2 SVGIG (reference sequence). The CDR3 bases are TGTGCCTGGAGTCCCCAGGGGGCCCCTCGCTATGGCTACACCTTC. It encodes CAWSPQGAPRYGYTF.

DNA of the CDR3: TGTGCCAGCAGTAGGACCCAAACCGGGGAGCTGTTTTTT. Translating gives CASSRTQTGELFF. J is TRBJ2-2 and V is TRBV6-5; D unclear. The germline V gene encodes CDR1 MNHEY and CDR2 SVGAGI. Trimming took 5 bases from V and 5 from J, leaving 9 bases between them. This CDR3 region has 13 residues.

J is TRBJ2-1 and V is TRBV28; 12 bases agree with TRBD2. This CDR3 comprises 14 residues. Germline values: CDR1 MDHEN, CDR2 SYDVKM. The junction had 3 bases not matched to a gene; V was cut back by 5 bases and J by 7 bases. The CDR3 DNA follows: TGTGCCAGCAGTCTAGCGGGAGGGATGAATGAGCAGTTCTTC. It codes for CASSLAGGMNEQFF. Based on the CDR3 plus reference TRBV28 and TRBJ2-1, the full variable domain is DVKVTQSSRYLVKRTGEKVFLECVQDMDHENMFWYRQDPGLGLRLIYFSYDVKMKEKGDIPEGYSVSREKKERFSLILESASTNQTSMYLCASSLAGGMNEQFFGPGTRLTVL.

For the CDR3, the DNA is TGCGCCAGCAGCTTGGCGGGACGGCACATTGAAGCTTTCTTT. Its protein product is CASSLAGRHIEAFF. This chain joins TRBV5-1 and TRBJ1-1; D may be TRBD1 (5 bases). The CDR3 length is 14 residues. From germline, CDR1 is SGHRS and CDR2 YFSETQ. Trimming shortened V by 0 bases and J by 7 bases, and 13 bases separated the two germline ends.

The chain has TRBV19 and TRBJ1-1, with D perhaps TRBD1 (5 bases). CDR1 LNHDA and CDR2 SQIVND come from the germline V gene (reference sequence). The CDR3 is 14 residues long. V lost 3 bases, J lost 1 base, and 9 bases lay in between. The DNA of the CDR3 is TGTGCCAGTAGTATTCCGGGACGGAACACTGAAGCTTTCTTT. Translating it yields CASSIPGRNTEAFF.

The chain couples TRBV5-1 to TRBJ2-1; perhaps TRBD2 as D (5 bases). Germline lookup yields CDR1 SGHRS and CDR2 YFSETQ. V lost 2 bases and J lost 5, with 14 bases in between. This CDR3 is 15 amino acids long. The CDR3 bases are TGCGCCAGCAGCTTTGAGGGAAATACCAACAATGAGCAGTTCTTC. Its translation is CASSFEGNTNNEQFF.

The chain is built from TRBV5-1 and TRBJ2-1, with D possibly being TRBD1 or TRBD2 (5 bases each). Trimming cost V 3 bases and J 0 bases, with 13 bases left between them. The CDR3 consists of 16 residues. Germline V gene lookup returns CDR1 SGHRS and CDR2 YFSETQ. CDR3 coding DNA: TGCGCCAGCAGCTGGGGACGTCGTAGCTCCTACAATGAGCAGTTCTTC. It yields the protein CASSWGRRSSYNEQFF.

This chain joins TRBV9 and TRBJ2-1, with 13 positions matching TRBD2. This CDR3 contains 16 residues. Germline V gene lookup returns CDR1 SGDLS and CDR2 YYNGEE. Trimming cost V 4 bases and J 6 bases; bases outside gene matches: 7. The CDR3 is CASSTGTSGIGNEQFF. DNA for the CDR3: TGTGCCAGCAGCACCGGGACTAGCGGGATTGGCAATGAGCAGTTCTTC.

The V gene is TRBV3-1 (or the pseudogene TRBV3-2), the J gene TRBJ1-2; the D gene is possibly TRBD1 (6 bases). CDR3 length: 16 residues. Germline loops: CDR1 LGHDT, CDR2 YNNKEL (reference sequence). Trimming stripped 0 bases from V and 0 bases from J, with 11 bases between. The CDR3 DNA reads TGTGCCAGCAGCCAAGATTGGGGGGCAGCTAACTATGGCTACACCTTC. Protein sequence: CASSQDWGAANYGYTF.

DNA of the CDR3: TGCAGCGTTGTATCCGGGCTCGAGCAGTACTTC. Translating it yields CSVVSGLEQYF. V is TRBV29-1 and J is TRBJ2-7; D gene uncertain. The CDR3 loop spans 11 amino acids. Trimming took off 4 bases at V and 6 bases at J, with 10 bases between the two ends. From germline, CDR1 is SQVTM and CDR2 ANQGSEA.

The rearrangement uses TRBV18 and TRBJ1-2; TRBD1 matches 7 bases. Per the germline V gene, CDR1 is KGHSH and CDR2 is LQKENI. The CDR3 spans 16 residues. The V and J ends lost 3 bases and 0 bases, in that order; junction bases with no gene match: 7. The CDR3 region has the DNA TGTGCCAGCTCACCTCCCGGGACAGCAACTAACTATGGCTACACCTTC. Translation: CASSPPGTATNYGYTF.

The rearrangement joins TRBV5-1 to TRBJ2-2, with D perhaps TRBD1 (6 bases). V was clipped by 4 bases and J by 9 bases, with 16 bases between them. This CDR3 has 14 amino acids. Germline V gene sequence: CDR1 SGHRS, CDR2 YFSETQ. The CDR3 sequence is CASSPDRIDRELFF. The CDR3 bases are TGCGCCAGCAGCCCCGACAGGATTGACCGGGAGCTGTTTTTT.

The V and J genes are TRBV11-1 and TRBJ1-2; D possibly corresponds to TRBD1 (6 bases). V shed 5 bases and J shed 1 base, with 17 bases lying between them. Germline CDR1 reads SGHAT; CDR2 reads FQDESV (reference sequence). The CDR3 has 16 residues. The CDR3 DNA reads as TGTGCCAGCAGCCGTTCGGGGGGCCACAATAACTATGGCTACACCTTC. This encodes CASSRSGGHNNYGYTF.

The chain joins TRBV18 to TRBJ1-1; no reliable D call. The CDR3 spans 13 residues. V lost 2 bases, J lost 0 bases, and 4 bases lay in between. The germline V gene has CDR1 KGHSH and CDR2 LQKENI. The CDR3 protein is CASSPEMNTEAFF. The CDR3 DNA sequence: TGTGCCAGCTCACCAGAAATGAACACTGAAGCTTTCTTT.

The J gene is TRBJ1-1, the V gene TRBV2; 7 bases match TRBD1. Germline assignment: CDR1 SNHLY and CDR2 FYNNEI. This CDR3 is 16 amino acids long. V was clipped by 3 bases and J by 1 base; unmatched bases: 8. CDR3 DNA sequence: TGTGCCAGCAGTGATAGACAGGGCGGGACGAACACTGAAGCTTTCTTT. Translation: CASSDRQGGTNTEAFF.

A single count supports this clone. This chain links TRBV6-5 with TRBJ1-2, with 7 bases that match TRBD1. V shed 6 bases and J 6 bases; nucleotides not matched to a gene: 10. The CDR3 consists of 14 residues. Per the germline V gene, CDR1 is MNHEY and CDR2 is SVGAGI. CDR3 residues: CASSLRGSGNGYTF. DNA of the CDR3: TGTGCCAGCAGCCTCAGGGGGAGCGGGAATGGCTACACCTTC.

The rearrangement uses TRBV2 and TRBJ2-3, with TRBD2 identical over 8 bases. CDR1 SNHLY and CDR2 FYNNEI come from the germline V gene. This CDR3 region has 17 residues. Trimming at V came to 4 bases and at J to 6 bases, leaving 15 bases not matched to a gene. This CDR3 reads CASSGVGSGSQGDTQYF. CDR3 nucleotide sequence: TGTGCCAGCAGTGGAGTGGGAAGCGGGAGTCAGGGTGATACGCAGTATTTT.

CDR3 region: CASRYGTVNNSPLHF. The DNA of the CDR3 is TGTGCCAGCAGATACGGAACAGTCAATAATTCACCCCTCCACTTT. V gene TRBV6-2 or TRBV6-3 combines with J gene TRBJ1-6; D unclear. CDR1 MNHEY and CDR2 SVGEGT come from the germline V gene. The CDR3 has 15 amino acids. Deletions cut 6 bases from V and 5 bases from J, with 14 bases between.